This T cell receptor (beta chain) was recorded in a study of cytomegalovirus exposure and HLA in healthy donors. This clone has a handful of counts. The target antigen is unknown. It was the approximately 120-subject validation cohort, separate from the approximately 700-subject first cohort, to which the donors belonged. Study conclusions and caveats: Clusters of TCRs from the first cohort tended to co-occur in the approximately 130 validation repertoires (as a later analysis found). Associated with cytomegalovirus, according to the listing, were 150 to 200 TCR beta chains. TCR sequences were mostly rare, though some public TCRs occurred in many donors.

TCRdb's copy holds only in-frame clones and misses some; the assay was immunoSEQ multiplex PCR. This table holds 150,000 or so clones, less than 90% found once. V was cut by 1 base and J by 6 bases, with 9 bases left in between. The CDR3 consists of 13 residues. From germline, CDR1 is SGHTA and CDR2 FQGTGA. This TCR derives from a man aged 18 to 30 in good health and CMV-seropositive. Material: PBMCs. The chain is built from TRBV7-3 and TRBJ1-2; D perhaps matches TRBD1 (5 bases). In DNA, the CDR3 is TGTGCCAGCAGCTTAATGGCAGGGAATGGCTACACCTTC. Protein product: CASSLMAGNGYTF.